These 13 T cell receptor beta chains originate from one sample sequenced in a study of T cell changes during pregnancy in multiple sclerosis. The repertoire was sequenced with immunoSEQ multiplex PCR; TCRdb's copy has only in-frame clones and lacks some. The sample holds roughly 49,000 clones, roughly 92% seen once. The material was CD4+ T cells from peripheral blood mononuclear cells, obtained in the second trimester of pregnancy. Receptor source: a female donor in good health, enrolled as a control in a pregnancy study.

The rearrangement links TRBV19 to TRBJ1-6; D gene ambiguous. The CDR3 sequence is 14 residues long. Germline-derived CDR1 and CDR2 are LNHDA and SQIVND (reference sequence). Trimming removed 8 bases from V and 6 bases from J, with 14 bases in between. The CDR3 DNA sequence: TGTGCCAGTTCTACAACCGGGGTTAATTCACCCCTCCACTTT. This encodes CASSTTGVNSPLHF.

The CDR3 is CASSLTGTGNTGELFF. Here the CDR3 DNA reads TGTGCCAGCAGCTTAACGGGGACAGGGAACACCGGGGAGCTGTTTTTT. This sequence joins TRBV7-9 and TRBJ2-2, with TRBD1 identical over 8 bases. Germline CDR1 reads SEHNR; CDR2 reads FQNEAQ (reference sequence). The CDR3 has 16 residues. Trimming cost V 2 bases and J 1 base; bases outside gene matches: 3.

J is TRBJ1-3 and V is TRBV5-1; D is perhaps TRBD1 (6 bases). The V and J ends lost 2 bases and 0 bases respectively, with 9 bases between them. CDR3 size: 15 residues. Germline assignment: CDR1 SGHRS and CDR2 YFSETQ. The CDR3 reads CASSFTGISGNTIYF. For the CDR3, the DNA is TGCGCCAGCAGCTTTACAGGGATCTCTGGAAACACCATATATTTT.

The chain has TRBV27 and TRBJ1-1; a weak D match, TRBD1 (5 bases). Looked up from germline, CDR1 is MNHEY and CDR2 is SMNVEV (reference sequence). CDR3 length: 11 residues. V shed 6 bases and J shed 10 bases, with 12 bases lying between them. CDR3 loop: CASRAGHIAFF. CDR3 nucleotides: TGTGCCAGCAGGGCAGGGCATATAGCTTTCTTT.

The chain couples TRBV30 to TRBJ1-2; 10 bases line up with TRBD1. Trimming at V came to 5 bases and at J to 2 bases, leaving 8 bases not matched to a gene. The CDR3 extends over 15 amino acids. The germline V gene has CDR1 GTSNPN and CDR2 SVGIG (reference sequence). CDR3 coding DNA: TGTGCCTGGGGGGGGACAGGGGCCGTAAACTATGGCTACACCTTC. Protein sequence: CAWGGTGAVNYGYTF.

This rearrangement joins TRBV7-2 to TRBJ1-2; 8 nucleotides align to TRBD1. Germline CDR1 is SGHTA and CDR2 is FQGNSA. V was pared by 5 bases and J by 8 bases, with 13 bases of the junction left unmatched. This CDR3 contains 15 residues. The CDR3 DNA follows: TGTGCCAGCAGCCCCAGGACAGGGATCGGAGAAGGCTACACCTTC. This gives the protein CASSPRTGIGEGYTF.

The chain recombines TRBV18 with TRBJ2-7, with D possibly TRBD1 on 6 matching bases. Trimming shortened V by 1 base and J by 2 bases, and 9 bases separated the two germline ends. CDR3 length: 14 residues. Germline V gives CDR1 KGHSH, CDR2 LQKENI. The CDR3 DNA sequence: TGTGCCAGCTCACCACAGGGGGTCGCCTACGAGCAGTACTTC. Translation: CASSPQGVAYEQYF. The variable domain in full, with the rest retrieved from reference TRBV18 and TRBJ2-7, is NAGVMQNPRHLVRRRGQEARLRCSPMKGHSHVYWYRQLPEEGLKFMVYLQKENIIDESGMPKERFSAEFPKEGPSILRIQQVVRGDSAAYFCASSPQGVAYEQYFGPGTRLTVT.

The V call is TRBV9, the J call TRBJ2-2, with 11 nucleotides matching TRBD2. The CDR3 has 16 amino acids. The trim removed 4 bases at V and 1 base at J, leaving 3 bases unmatched. CDR1 and CDR2 (germline): SGDLS, YYNGEE. CDR3 nucleotide sequence: TGTGCCAGCAGCTCCCTAGCGGGGGGGAACACCGGGGAGCTGTTTTTT. Its translation: CASSSLAGGNTGELFF.

J is TRBJ1-1 and V is TRBV18; D possibly corresponds to TRBD1 (5 bases). CDR1 and CDR2 from the germline V gene are KGHSH and LQKENI. The CDR3 has 13 residues. Between the trimmed V and J ends, which lost 3 bases and 1 base, there was a span of 6 bases. The CDR3: CASSPQGNTEAFF. CDR3 sequence (DNA): TGTGCCAGCTCACCCCAGGGGAACACTGAAGCTTTCTTT. Full variable domain (outside the CDR3, taken from reference TRBV18 and TRBJ1-1): NAGVMQNPRHLVRRRGQEARLRCSPMKGHSHVYWYRQLPEEGLKFMVYLQKENIIDESGMPKERFSAEFPKEGPSILRIQQVVRGDSAAYFCASSPQGNTEAFFGQGTRLTVV.

The J gene is TRBJ1-3, the V gene TRBV6-5, with D uncertain. This CDR3 has 14 amino acids. CDR1 is MNHEY and CDR2 is SVGAGI in the germline V gene. Deletions cut 0 bases from V and 4 bases from J, with 7 bases between. The CDR3 protein is CASSYSGRGNTIYF. The CDR3 bases are TGTGCCAGCAGTTACTCGGGGAGAGGAAACACCATATATTTT.

The J gene is TRBJ2-3, the V gene TRBV2; unclear D gene. The germline V gene has CDR1 SNHLY and CDR2 FYNNEI. V was pared by 5 bases and J by 3 bases, with 9 bases between. The CDR3 length is 13 residues. CDR3 amino acids: CASSRRGTDTQYF. The CDR3 coding sequence is TGTGCCAGCAGTAGGCGAGGAACAGATACGCAGTATTTT.

The chain couples TRBV18 to TRBJ1-5, with D maybe TRBD1 (5 bases). In germline, CDR1 is KGHSH, CDR2 LQKENI. V lost 3 bases, J lost 0 bases, and 12 bases lay in between. The CDR3 is 16 amino acids. CDR3 sequence (DNA): TGTGCCAGCTCACCTCTACAGGTTATTAGCAATCAGCCCCAGCATTTT. Protein sequence: CASSPLQVISNQPQHF.

V is TRBV11-2 and J is TRBJ2-4; the match to TRBD2 covers 7 bases. Germline CDR1 is SGHAT and CDR2 is FQNNGV. Losses at the gene ends were 6 bases for V and 9 bases for J; bases not matched to a gene: 8. The CDR3 sequence is 13 residues long. CDR3 sequence reads: CASRGGGWGIQYF. The CDR3 DNA reads TGTGCCAGCAGGGGCGGGGGTTGGGGCATTCAGTACTTC.